These 15 T cell receptor beta chains were sequenced from one sample in a study of regulatory T cells in long-lasting Graves disease. Specified time point: newly diagnosed GD, antithyroid drugs for less than 3 months. Construction of the TCR library relied on RNA isolated from PBMCs. Arm-PCR of CDR3 regions and iRepertoire HTBI primers were the basis on which TCR beta libraries were built. TCRdb independently ran MiXCR on the multiplex PCR reads; one entry per CDR3 protein. The sample records around 230,000 distinct CDR3 sequences, 15% to 20% being singletons. The sample here was peripheral blood mononuclear cells (PBMCs), taken at new diagnosis, from a patient treated with antithyroid drugs. The receptors here all came from a female donor with Graves disease.

The sample holds a few counts of this clonotype. The chain has TRBV6-1 and TRBJ1-6; 9 bases agree with TRBD1. The V segment lost 7 bases and the J segment 9 bases; nucleotides outside the gene matches: 4. This CDR3 spans 13 amino acids. Germline values: CDR1 MNHNS, CDR2 SASEGT. CDR3 sequence reads: CASKGTGTSPLHF. The CDR3 DNA reads TGTGCCAGCAAAGGGACAGGGACTTCACCCCTCCACTTT.

This clonotype was seen repeatedly, ten times or more. The chain has TRBV4-2 and TRBJ2-7; weak D call: TRBD2 (5 bases). The CDR3 is 15 residues long. V was pared by 0 bases and J by 1 base, with 10 bases between. Germline lookup yields CDR1 LGHNA and CDR2 YNFKEQ. CDR3 nucleotides: TGTGCCAGCAGCCAAGAGGGTACTAGATCCTACGAGCAGTACTTC. This sequence encodes CASSQEGTRSYEQYF.

This clonotype was recorded many times. The rearrangement links TRBV11-2 to TRBJ2-5, with TRBD2 matching over 9 bases. This CDR3 is 15 amino acids long. The J segment lost 4 bases and the V segment lost 2 bases, leaving 5 bases of the junction unmatched. The V gene's germline CDR1 is SGHAT and CDR2 FQNNGV. The CDR3 region is CASSLRVAGVETQYF. The CDR3 region has the DNA TGTGCCAGCAGCTTACGAGTAGCGGGAGTAGAGACCCAGTACTTC.

This clonotype has ten or more counts. The chain links TRBV2 to TRBJ2-7; TRBD1 agrees at 7 bases. The CDR3 contains 15 residues. The trim removed 8 bases at V and 6 bases at J, leaving 16 bases unmatched. Germline CDR1 and CDR2: SNHLY and FYNNEI. The CDR3 DNA reads as TGTGCCAGCGGCGATGACAGGGCCGCCGGAGGCGAGCAGTACTTC. This codes for CASGDDRAAGGEQYF.

The table lists this clonotype with many counts. The CDR3 bases are TGTGCCAGCAGCTTATGGGGACTAGCGGATGAGCAGTTCTTC. This gives the protein CASSLWGLADEQFF. The gene calls are TRBV11-2 and TRBJ2-1, with TRBD2 identical over 11 bases. There are 14 residues in the CDR3. V lost 2 bases to trimming and J lost 8 bases; unmatched junction nucleotides: 2. Germline lookup yields CDR1 SGHAT and CDR2 FQNNGV.

This clonotype was seen at least ten times. The chain has TRBV6-1 and TRBJ2-5; the match to TRBD2 covers 12 bases. This CDR3 spans 15 amino acids. CDR1 MNHNS and CDR2 SASEGT come from the germline V gene. After removal of 6 bases from V and 5 bases from J, the junction contained 7 bases not matched to a gene. The CDR3 protein is CASSKTSGRGETQYF. The CDR3 DNA follows: TGTGCCAGCAGCAAGACTAGCGGGAGAGGGGAGACCCAGTACTTC.

In this sample, this clonotype turned up many times. The chain is built from TRBV10-3 and TRBJ1-6; D gene ambiguous. The CDR3 is 12 amino acids. The germline gives CDR1 ENHRY, CDR2 SYGVKD. V shed 0 bases and J shed 7 bases, with 1 base lying between them. CDR3 region: CAISESNSPLHF. The CDR3 nucleotides are TGTGCCATCAGTGAGTCAAATTCACCCCTCCACTTT.

This clonotype has just one count. This chain uses TRBV24-1 with TRBJ2-7; TRBD1 aligns across 9 bases. J was trimmed by 2 bases and V by 4 bases; bases with no gene match: 2. Germline V CDR1 and CDR2: KGHDR, SFDVKD. The length of the CDR3 is 14 residues. The CDR3 DNA reads TGTGCCACCAGTGACCGGGACAGGGCCTACGAGCAGTACTTC. It yields the protein CATSDRDRAYEQYF.

Only one count was recorded for this clonotype. This likely reflects a read error, since a far larger clone is one base away. This chain links TRBV2 with TRBJ2-1; 8 positions agree with TRBD1. Per the germline V gene, CDR1 is SNHLY and CDR2 is FYNNEI. The length of the CDR3 is 14 residues. V was pared by 6 bases and J by 10 bases, with 11 bases of the junction left unmatched. This CDR3 is CASRVGQGGDEQFF. In DNA form, the CDR3 reads TGTGCCAGCAGAGTAGGACAGGGTGGCGACGAGCAGTTCTTC.

This clonotype was counted at least ten times. The V and J genes are TRBV9 and TRBJ1-4; D call uncertain. Germline V CDR1 and CDR2: SGDLS, YYNGEE. The V gene lost 4 bases and the J gene lost 5 bases, with 9 bases spanning the gap. The CDR3 runs 13 residues. The CDR3 loop is CASSLRTNEKLFF. DNA for the CDR3: TGTGCCAGCAGCTTACGGACCAATGAAAAACTGTTTTTT.

The sample holds many counts of this clonotype. The rearrangement links TRBV11-2 to TRBJ1-2; D not certain. Looked up from germline, CDR1 is SGHAT and CDR2 is FQNNGV. This CDR3 is built from 14 residues. V gave up 3 bases and J gave up 2 bases, with 10 bases separating them. The CDR3 sequence: CASSFNGNNYGYTF. CDR3 nucleotides: TGTGCCAGCAGCTTTAACGGGAACAACTATGGCTACACCTTC.

The J gene is TRBJ2-2, the V gene TRBV6-2 or TRBV6-3, with TRBD2 matching 9 bases. This CDR3 has 15 amino acids. Germline-derived CDR1 and CDR2 are MNHEY and SVGEGT. The ends lost 5 bases at V and 4 bases at J; junction bases unmatched: 5. CDR3 residues: CASSEREATTGELFF. The CDR3 nucleotides read TGTGCCAGCAGTGAGCGGGAGGCCACCACCGGGGAGCTGTTTTTT.

This clonotype occurred many times. The V gene is TRBV29-1, the J gene TRBJ2-1, with 8 bases lining up with TRBD2. V shed 6 bases and J 3 bases; nucleotides not matched to a gene: 7. The CDR3 totals 14 residues. Looked up from germline, CDR1 is SQVTM and CDR2 is ANQGSEA. The CDR3 sequence: CSVVSGNYYNEQFF. CDR3 nucleotides: TGCAGCGTGGTTAGCGGGAATTACTACAATGAGCAGTTCTTC.

This clonotype was counted at least ten times. The chain carries TRBV30 and TRBJ2-1; D is possibly TRBD2 (6 bases). Trimming shortened V by 3 bases and J by 8 bases, and 14 bases separated the two germline ends. This CDR3 contains 13 residues. Germline V CDR1 and CDR2: GTSNPN, SVGIG (reference sequence). CDR3 bases: TGTGCCTGGAGGTGGGACTGGGGCTATGAGCAGTTCTTC. This sequence encodes CAWRWDWGYEQFF.

This clonotype was detected ten times or more. The chain joins TRBV19 to TRBJ1-2, with 7 positions matching TRBD1. V gave up 4 bases and J gave up 6 bases; unmatched junction bases: 2. The CDR3 is made up of 12 amino acids. Germline assignment: CDR1 LNHDA and CDR2 SQIVND (reference sequence). The CDR3: CASSRQGNGYTF. DNA of the CDR3: TGTGCCAGTAGTAGACAGGGCAATGGCTACACCTTC. The whole variable domain, filled in from reference TRBV19 and TRBJ1-2, reads DGGITQSPKYLFRKEGQNVTLSCEQNLNHDAMYWYRQDPGQGLRLIYYSQIVNDFQKGDIAEGYSVSREKKESFPLTVTSAQKNPTAFYLCASSRQGNGYTFGSGTRLTVV.